This TCR beta chain was observed in a study of CXCR3-negative and CXCR3-positive naive CD8 T cells. Notes on the study in general: Researchers report that CXCR3-positive naive cells carry more hydrophobic TRB CDR3s than CXCR3-negative naive cells.

CDR3 length equals 16 residues. On this clonotype: Its target is unknown.

UMI-labeled 5' RACE yielded the TRB cDNA libraries. TCRdb reprocessed the 5' RACE reads and stores each CDR3 protein as one record, lacking DNA. This repertoire includes 150,000 to 160,000 distinct CDR3 sequences. The specimen was naive CXCR3+ CD8+ T cells from blood. Subset described: CD45RO-CCR7+CD27+CD95- naive CD8+ T cells expressing CXCR3 (TNR3+). V is TRBV12-3 or TRBV12-4 and J is TRBJ2-1; absent DNA, TCRdb's TRBD2 call cannot be checked. The source of this sequence is a human donor in good health. Some clones in this sample may be carry-over from other donors' samples. CDR3 loop: CASSFAGRLNRNEQFF.